A selection of T cell receptor beta chains follows, all from one sample in a study of blood T cell repertoires in COVID-19. The table came from immunoSEQ multiplex PCR; TCRdb's copy has only in-frame clones and leaves some out. The table includes 200,000 to 300,000 clones, about 82% detected once. Sequencing was performed on peripheral blood. Source of these receptors: a woman aged 55-69 years with active or convalescent COVID-19. Each CDR3 is given with its conserved first and last residue. The order of the fields is V gene, clone size, J gene, D gene, CDR3 DNA, CDR3 protein. The D gene is left open where the match is weak. Size is omitted from some rows. Given values are once, few, many or a class for expanded clones.

TRBV7-2	.	TRBJ1-4	TRBD1	TGTGCCAGCAGCGTCACCGGGACAGCTTTCACTAATGAAAAACTGTTTTTT	CASSVTGTAFTNEKLFF
TRBV12-3/TRBV12-4	few	TRBJ1-1	.	TGTGCCAGCAGCCCCACGGGGTACACTGAAGCTTTCTTT	CASSPTGYTEAFF
TRBV6-1	.	TRBJ1-1	.	TGTGCCAGCAGTGAAGGGTGGCAGGGGTCTGAAGCTTTCTTT	CASSEGWQGSEAFF
TRBV6-5	.	TRBJ1-1	.	TGTGCCAGCTCCAAGACAGTAGTAAGAGACACTGAAGCTTTCTTT	CASSKTVVRDTEAFF
TRBV6-6	.	TRBJ1-3	TRBD1	TGTGCCAGCAGTTCGGACAGGGGGTCTGGAAACACCATATATTTT	CASSSDRGSGNTIYF
TRBV3-1/TRBV3-2	once	TRBJ2-3	TRBD2	TGTGCCAGTAACTTCGGCGGGGGGGCAGTAGATACGCAGTATTTT	CASNFGGGAVDTQYF
TRBV19	once	TRBJ1-2	.	TGTGCCAGTAGGCCGGGACATCATGGCTACACCTTC	CASRPGHHGYTF
TRBV4-1	.	TRBJ2-1	.	TGCGCCAGCAGCCAAGAGGTAATGGGCGGGTTCAGCGATGAGCAGTTCTTC	CASSQEVMGGFSDEQFF
TRBV15	.	TRBJ2-5	TRBD1	TGTGCCACCAGCAGACAGGGACAGATCCAAGAGACCCAGTACTTC	CATSRQGQIQETQYF
TRBV5-1	.	TRBJ1-2	.	TGCGCCAGCGGAATGGGGGGAGAGTATGGCTACACCTTC	CASGMGGEYGYTF
TRBV7-3	many	TRBJ2-7	TRBD2	TGTGCCAGCAGCTTAATGGGGGGGACTTCCTACGAGCAGTACTTC	CASSLMGGTSYEQYF